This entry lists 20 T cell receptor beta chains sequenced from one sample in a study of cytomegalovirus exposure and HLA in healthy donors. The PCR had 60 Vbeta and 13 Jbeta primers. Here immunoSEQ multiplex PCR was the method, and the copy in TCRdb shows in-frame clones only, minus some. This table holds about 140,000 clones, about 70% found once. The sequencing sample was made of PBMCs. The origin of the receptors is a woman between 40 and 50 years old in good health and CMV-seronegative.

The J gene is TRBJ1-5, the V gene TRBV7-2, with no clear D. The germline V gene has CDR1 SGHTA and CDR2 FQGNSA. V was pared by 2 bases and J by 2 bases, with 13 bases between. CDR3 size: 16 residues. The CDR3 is CASSLSSGNGNQPQHF. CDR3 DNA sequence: TGTGCCAGCAGCTTAAGTTCCGGGAATGGCAATCAGCCCCAGCATTTT.

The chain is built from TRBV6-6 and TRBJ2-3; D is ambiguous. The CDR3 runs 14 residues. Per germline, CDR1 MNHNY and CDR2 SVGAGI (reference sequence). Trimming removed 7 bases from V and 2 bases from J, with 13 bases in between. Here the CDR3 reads CASTPRRSTDTQYF. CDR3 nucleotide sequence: TGTGCCAGCACCCCCAGGCGATCCACAGATACGCAGTATTTT.

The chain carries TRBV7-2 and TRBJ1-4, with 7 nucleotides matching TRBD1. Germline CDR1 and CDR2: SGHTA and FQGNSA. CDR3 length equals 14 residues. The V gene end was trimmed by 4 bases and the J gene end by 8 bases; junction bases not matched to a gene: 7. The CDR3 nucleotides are TGTGCCAGCAGCTCCAGACAGGGTTGGGAAAAACTGTTTTTT. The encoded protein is CASSSRQGWEKLFF.

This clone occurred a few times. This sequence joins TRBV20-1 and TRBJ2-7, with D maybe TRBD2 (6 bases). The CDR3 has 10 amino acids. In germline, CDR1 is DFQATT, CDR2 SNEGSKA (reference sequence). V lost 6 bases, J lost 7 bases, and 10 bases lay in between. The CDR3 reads CSALGGEQYF. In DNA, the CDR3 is TGCAGTGCGCTCGGGGGTGAGCAGTACTTC.

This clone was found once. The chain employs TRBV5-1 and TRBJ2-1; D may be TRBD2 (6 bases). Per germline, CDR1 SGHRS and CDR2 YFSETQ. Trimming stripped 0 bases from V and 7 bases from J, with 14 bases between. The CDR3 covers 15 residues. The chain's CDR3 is CASSLEAGTSNEQFF. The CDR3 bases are TGCGCCAGCAGCTTGGAGGCGGGGACCTCTAATGAGCAGTTCTTC.

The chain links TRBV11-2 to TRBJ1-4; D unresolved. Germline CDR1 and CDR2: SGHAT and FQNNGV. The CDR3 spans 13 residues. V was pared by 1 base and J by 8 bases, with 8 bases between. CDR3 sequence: CASSLGAAEKLFF. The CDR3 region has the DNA TGTGCCAGCAGCTTAGGGGCAGCAGAAAAACTGTTTTTT.

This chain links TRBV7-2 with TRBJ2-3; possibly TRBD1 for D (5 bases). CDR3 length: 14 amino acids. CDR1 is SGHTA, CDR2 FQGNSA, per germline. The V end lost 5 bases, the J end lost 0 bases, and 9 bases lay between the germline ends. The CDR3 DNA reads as TGTGCCAGCAGCAGGGGCGGAAGCACAGATACGCAGTATTTT. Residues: CASSRGGSTDTQYF.

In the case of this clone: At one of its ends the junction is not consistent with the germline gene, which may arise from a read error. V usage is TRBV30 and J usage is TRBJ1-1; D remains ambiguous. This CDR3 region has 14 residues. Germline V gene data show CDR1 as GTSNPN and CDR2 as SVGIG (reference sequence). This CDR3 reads CAWSVIRGRTEASF. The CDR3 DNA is TGTGCCTGGAGTGTAATACGGGGAAGAACTGAAGCTTCCTTT. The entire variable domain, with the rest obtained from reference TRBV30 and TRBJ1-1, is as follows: SQTIHQWPATLVQPVGSPLSLECTVEGTSNPNLYWYRQAAGRGLQLLFYSVGIGQISSEVPQNLSASRPQDRQFILSSKKLLLSDSGFYLCAWSVIRGRTEASFGQGTRLTVV.

The CDR3 DNA follows: TGTGCCAGTAGTAAGGGAGGGCACCAAGAGACCCAGTACTTC. It specifies CASSKGGHQETQYF. The V gene is TRBV19, the J gene TRBJ2-5; 7 nucleotides align to TRBD2. The trim removed 4 bases at V and 0 bases at J, leaving 2 bases unmatched. The CDR3 contains 14 residues. Germline V gives CDR1 LNHDA, CDR2 SQIVND (reference sequence). Together with reference TRBV19 and TRBJ2-5, the CDR3 gives the full variable domain: DGGITQSPKYLFRKEGQNVTLSCEQNLNHDAMYWYRQDPGQGLRLIYYSQIVNDFQKGDIAEGYSVSREKKESFPLTVTSAQKNPTAFYLCASSKGGHQETQYFGPGTRLLVL.

DNA of the CDR3: TGTGCCAGCAGCCAGGCGACAGGTTACACTGAAGCTTTCTTT. This translates into CASSQATGYTEAFF. The rearrangement joins TRBV4-2 to TRBJ1-1; tentatively, D is TRBD1 (6 bases). Germline assignment: CDR1 LGHNA and CDR2 YNFKEQ. This CDR3 comprises 14 residues. V dropped 3 bases and J dropped 3 bases, with 11 bases sitting between them.

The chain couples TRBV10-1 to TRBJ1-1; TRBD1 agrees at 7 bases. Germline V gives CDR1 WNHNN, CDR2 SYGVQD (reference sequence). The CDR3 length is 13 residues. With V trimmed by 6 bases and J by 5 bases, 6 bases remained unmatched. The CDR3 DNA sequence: TGCGCCAGCAGGGGGGGACAGCGGACTGAAGCTTTCTTT. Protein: CASRGGQRTEAFF.

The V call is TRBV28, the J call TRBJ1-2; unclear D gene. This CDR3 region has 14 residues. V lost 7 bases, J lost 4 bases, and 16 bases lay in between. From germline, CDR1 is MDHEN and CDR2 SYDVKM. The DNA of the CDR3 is TGTGCCAGCACCTCAAACGAAGTTAGCTATGGCTACACCTTC. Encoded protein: CASTSNEVSYGYTF.

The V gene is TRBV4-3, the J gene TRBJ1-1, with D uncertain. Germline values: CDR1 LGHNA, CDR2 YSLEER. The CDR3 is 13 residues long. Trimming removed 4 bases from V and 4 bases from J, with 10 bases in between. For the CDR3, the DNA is TGCGCCAGCAGCCTTACGGGTGGCACTGAAGCTTTCTTT. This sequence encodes CASSLTGGTEAFF.

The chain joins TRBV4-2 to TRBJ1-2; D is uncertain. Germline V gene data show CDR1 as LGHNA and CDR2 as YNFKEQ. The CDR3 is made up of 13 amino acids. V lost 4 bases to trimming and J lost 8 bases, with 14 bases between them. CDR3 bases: TGTGCCAGCAGCCCCGGTCCCACGGGAGGCTACACCTTC. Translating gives CASSPGPTGGYTF.

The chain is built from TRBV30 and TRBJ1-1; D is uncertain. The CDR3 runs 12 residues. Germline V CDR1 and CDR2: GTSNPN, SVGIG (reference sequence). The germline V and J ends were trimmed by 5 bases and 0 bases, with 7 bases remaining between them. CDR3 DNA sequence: TGTGCCTGGCAGTCGATGAACACTGAAGCTTTCTTT. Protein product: CAWQSMNTEAFF. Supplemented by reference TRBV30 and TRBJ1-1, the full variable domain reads SQTIHQWPATLVQPVGSPLSLECTVEGTSNPNLYWYRQAAGRGLQLLFYSVGIGQISSEVPQNLSASRPQDRQFILSSKKLLLSDSGFYLCAWQSMNTEAFFGQGTRLTVV.

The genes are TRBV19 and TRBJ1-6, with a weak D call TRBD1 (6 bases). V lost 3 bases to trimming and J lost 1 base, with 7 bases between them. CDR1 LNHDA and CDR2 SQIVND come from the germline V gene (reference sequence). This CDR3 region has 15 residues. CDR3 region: CASSIGTSYNSPLHF. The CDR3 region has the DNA TGTGCCAGTAGTATTGGGACATCCTATAATTCACCCCTCCACTTT.

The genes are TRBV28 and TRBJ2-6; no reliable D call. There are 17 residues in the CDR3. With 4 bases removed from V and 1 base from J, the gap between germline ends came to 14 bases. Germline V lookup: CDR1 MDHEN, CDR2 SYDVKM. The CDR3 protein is CASSSQASVSGANVLTF. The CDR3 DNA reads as TGTGCCAGCAGTTCCCAGGCCTCTGTTTCTGGGGCCAACGTCCTGACTTTC.

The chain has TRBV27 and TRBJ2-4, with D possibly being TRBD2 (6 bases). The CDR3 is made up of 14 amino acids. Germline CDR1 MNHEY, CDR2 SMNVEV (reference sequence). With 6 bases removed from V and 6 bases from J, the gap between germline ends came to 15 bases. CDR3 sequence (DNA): TGTGCCAGCAGCCGGTCCGGGGGAGGAAACATTCAGTACTTC. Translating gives CASSRSGGGNIQYF.

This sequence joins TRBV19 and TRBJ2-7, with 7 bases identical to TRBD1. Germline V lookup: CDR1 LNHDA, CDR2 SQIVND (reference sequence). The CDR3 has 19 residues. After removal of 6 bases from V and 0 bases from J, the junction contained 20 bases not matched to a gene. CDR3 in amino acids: CASSQRSRATGVFSYEQYF. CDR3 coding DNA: TGTGCCAGTAGCCAGCGGTCCCGGGCCACAGGGGTGTTCTCCTACGAGCAGTACTTC.

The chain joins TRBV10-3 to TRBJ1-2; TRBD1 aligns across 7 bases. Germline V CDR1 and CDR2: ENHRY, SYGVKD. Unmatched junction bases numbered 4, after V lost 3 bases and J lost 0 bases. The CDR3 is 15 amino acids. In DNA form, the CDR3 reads TGTGCCATCAGTGATACCGGGACAGCTAACTATGGCTACACCTTC. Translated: CAISDTGTANYGYTF.